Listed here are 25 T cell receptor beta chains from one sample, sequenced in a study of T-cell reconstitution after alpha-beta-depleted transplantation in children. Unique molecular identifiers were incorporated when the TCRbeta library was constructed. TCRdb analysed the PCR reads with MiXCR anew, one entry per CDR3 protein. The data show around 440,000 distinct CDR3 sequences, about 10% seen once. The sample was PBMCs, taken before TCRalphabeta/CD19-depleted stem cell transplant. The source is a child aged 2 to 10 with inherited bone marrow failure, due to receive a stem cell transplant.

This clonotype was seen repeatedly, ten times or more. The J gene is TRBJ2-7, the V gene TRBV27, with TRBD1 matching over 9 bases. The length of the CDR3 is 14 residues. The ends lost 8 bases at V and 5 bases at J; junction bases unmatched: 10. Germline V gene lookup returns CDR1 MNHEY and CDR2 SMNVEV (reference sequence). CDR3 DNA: TGTGCCAGCGGAACCGGACAGGGGAGAAACGAGCAGTACTTC. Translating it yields CASGTGQGRNEQYF.

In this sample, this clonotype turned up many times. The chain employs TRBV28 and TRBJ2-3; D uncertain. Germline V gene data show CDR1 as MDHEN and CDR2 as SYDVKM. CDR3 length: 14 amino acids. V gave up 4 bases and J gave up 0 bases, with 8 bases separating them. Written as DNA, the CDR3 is TGTGCCAGCAGTTCCTCGACTAGCACAGATACGCAGTATTTT. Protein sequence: CASSSSTSTDTQYF.

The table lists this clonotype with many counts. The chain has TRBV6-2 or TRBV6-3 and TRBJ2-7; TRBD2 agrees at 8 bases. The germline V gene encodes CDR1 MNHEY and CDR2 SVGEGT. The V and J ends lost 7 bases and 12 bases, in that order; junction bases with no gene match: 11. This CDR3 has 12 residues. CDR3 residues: CASISREGSTYF. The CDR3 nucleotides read TGTGCCAGCATAAGCCGGGAGGGATCGACGTACTTC.

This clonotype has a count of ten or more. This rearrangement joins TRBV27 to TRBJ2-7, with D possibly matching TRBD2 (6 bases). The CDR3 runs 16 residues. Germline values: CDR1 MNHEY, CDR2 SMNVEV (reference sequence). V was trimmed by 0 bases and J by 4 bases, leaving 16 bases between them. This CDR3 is CASSLSSGPLLYEQYF. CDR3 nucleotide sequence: TGTGCCAGCAGTTTATCGAGCGGGCCTCTATTATACGAGCAGTACTTC.

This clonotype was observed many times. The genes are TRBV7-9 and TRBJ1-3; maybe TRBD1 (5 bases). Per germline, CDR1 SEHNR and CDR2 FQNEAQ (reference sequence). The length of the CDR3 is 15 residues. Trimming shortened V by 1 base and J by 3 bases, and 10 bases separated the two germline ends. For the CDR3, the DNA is TGTGCCAGCAGCTTAGGGGGACGCAGTGGAAACACCATATATTTT. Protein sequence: CASSLGGRSGNTIYF.

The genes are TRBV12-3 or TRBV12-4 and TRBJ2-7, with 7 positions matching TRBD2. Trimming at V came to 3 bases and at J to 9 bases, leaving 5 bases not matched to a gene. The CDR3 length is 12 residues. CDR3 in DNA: TGTGCCAGCAGTTTGGAAAGGGAGGGGCAGTACTTC. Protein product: CASSLEREGQYF.

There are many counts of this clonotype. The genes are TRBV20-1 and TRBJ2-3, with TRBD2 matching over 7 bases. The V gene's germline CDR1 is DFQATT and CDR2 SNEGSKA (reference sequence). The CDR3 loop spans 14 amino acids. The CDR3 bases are TGCAGCGCAATGAACGGGCGGGAGTTTGTTACGCAGTATTTT. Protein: CSAMNGREFVTQYF.

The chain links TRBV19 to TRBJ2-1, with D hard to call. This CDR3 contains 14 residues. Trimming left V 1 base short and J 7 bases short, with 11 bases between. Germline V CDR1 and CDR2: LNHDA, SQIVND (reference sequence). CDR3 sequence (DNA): TGTGCCAGTAGTATAGCACTGCCGTCGAATGAGCAGTTCTTC. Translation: CASSIALPSNEQFF.

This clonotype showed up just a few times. CDR3 protein: CSLKNSQGWETQYF. DNA for the CDR3: TGCAGCCTAAAAAATTCCCAGGGTTGGGAGACCCAGTACTTC. The chain links TRBV20-1 to TRBJ2-5; possibly TRBD1 for D (5 bases). The germline CDR1 and CDR2 sequences are DFQATT and SNEGSKA (reference sequence). This CDR3 region has 14 residues.

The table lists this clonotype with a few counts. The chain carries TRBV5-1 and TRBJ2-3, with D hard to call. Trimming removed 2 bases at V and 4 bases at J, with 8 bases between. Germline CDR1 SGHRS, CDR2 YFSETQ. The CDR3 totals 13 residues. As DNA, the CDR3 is TGCGCCAGCAGCTTACCCCATGCAGATACGCAGTATTTT. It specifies CASSLPHADTQYF.

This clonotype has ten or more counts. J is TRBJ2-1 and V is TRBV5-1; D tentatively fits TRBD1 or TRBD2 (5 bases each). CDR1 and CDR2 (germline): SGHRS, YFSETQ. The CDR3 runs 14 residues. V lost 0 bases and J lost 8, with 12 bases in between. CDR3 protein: CASSLEARGDEQFF. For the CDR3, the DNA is TGCGCCAGCAGCTTGGAAGCGAGGGGCGATGAGCAGTTCTTC.

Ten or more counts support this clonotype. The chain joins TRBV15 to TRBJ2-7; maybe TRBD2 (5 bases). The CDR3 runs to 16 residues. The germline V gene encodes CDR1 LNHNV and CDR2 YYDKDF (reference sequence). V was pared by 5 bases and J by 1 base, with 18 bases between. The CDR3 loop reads CATSSALGAESYEQYF. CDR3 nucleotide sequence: TGTGCCACCAGCTCCGCACTGGGAGCGGAGTCCTACGAGCAGTACTTC.

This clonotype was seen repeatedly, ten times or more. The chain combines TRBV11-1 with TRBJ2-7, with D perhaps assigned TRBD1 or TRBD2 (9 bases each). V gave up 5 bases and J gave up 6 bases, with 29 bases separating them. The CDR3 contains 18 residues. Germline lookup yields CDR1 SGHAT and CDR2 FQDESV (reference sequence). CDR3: CASSQGQGRLAGLGEQYF. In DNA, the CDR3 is TGTGCCAGCAGCCAGGGACAGGGTCGTCTAGCGGGATTAGGCGAGCAGTACTTC.

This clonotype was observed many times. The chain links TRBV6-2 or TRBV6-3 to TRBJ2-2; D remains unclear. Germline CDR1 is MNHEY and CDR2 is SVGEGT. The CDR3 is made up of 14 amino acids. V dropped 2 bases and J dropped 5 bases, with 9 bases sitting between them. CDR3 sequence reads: CASSYTTETGELFF. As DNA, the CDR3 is TGTGCCAGCAGTTACACCACAGAAACCGGGGAGCTGTTTTTT.

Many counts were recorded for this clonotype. CDR3 region: CASSYLAGASYNEQFF. DNA for the CDR3: TGTGCCAGCAGTTACCTAGCGGGCGCCTCCTACAATGAGCAGTTCTTC. The chain links TRBV6-5 to TRBJ2-1, with 8 bases aligning to TRBD2. V gave up 2 bases and J gave up 0 bases; unmatched junction bases: 3. This CDR3 contains 16 residues. Germline V CDR1 and CDR2: MNHEY, SVGAGI.

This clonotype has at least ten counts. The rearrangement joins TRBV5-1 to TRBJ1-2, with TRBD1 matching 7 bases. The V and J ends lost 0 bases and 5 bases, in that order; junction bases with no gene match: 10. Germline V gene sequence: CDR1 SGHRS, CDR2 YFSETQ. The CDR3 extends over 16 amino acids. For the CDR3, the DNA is TGCGCCAGCAGCTTGGATACCCGACAGGGTGGATATGGCTACACCTTC. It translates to CASSLDTRQGGYGYTF.

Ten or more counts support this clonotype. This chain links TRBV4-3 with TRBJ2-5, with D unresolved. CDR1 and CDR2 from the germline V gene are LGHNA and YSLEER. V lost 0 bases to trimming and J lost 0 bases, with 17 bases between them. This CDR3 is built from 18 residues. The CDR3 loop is CASSQDFPRESYQETQYF. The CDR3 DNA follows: TGCGCCAGCAGCCAAGATTTTCCTAGGGAATCGTACCAAGAGACCCAGTACTTC.

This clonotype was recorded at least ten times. The CDR3 DNA reads TGCGCCAGCAGCCCCGGGAAAATGAACACTGAAGCTTTCTTT. It yields the protein CASSPGKMNTEAFF. The chain is built from TRBV4-1 and TRBJ1-1; D not certain. The CDR3 is made up of 14 amino acids. Germline V gives CDR1 MGHRA, CDR2 YSYEKL. V dropped 4 bases and J dropped 0 bases, with 9 bases sitting between them.

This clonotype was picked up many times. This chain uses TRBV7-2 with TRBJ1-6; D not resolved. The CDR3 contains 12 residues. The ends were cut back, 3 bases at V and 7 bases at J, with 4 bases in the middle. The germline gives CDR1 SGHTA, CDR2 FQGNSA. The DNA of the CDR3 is TGTGCCAGCAGCTTTGGGAATTCACCCCTCCACTTT. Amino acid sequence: CASSFGNSPLHF.

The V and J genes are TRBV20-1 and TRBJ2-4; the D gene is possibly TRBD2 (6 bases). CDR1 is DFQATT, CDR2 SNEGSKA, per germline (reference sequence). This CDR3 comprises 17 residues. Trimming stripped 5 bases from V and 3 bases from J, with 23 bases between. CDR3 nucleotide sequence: TGCAGTGCTTACCACCCGGGACTCCTCCGGAGCAAAAACATTCAGTACTTC. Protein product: CSAYHPGLLRSKNIQYF.

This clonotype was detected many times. The CDR3 coding sequence is TGTGCCAGCAGCCCAACCCCGGGACAGGGATCAGATACGCAGTATTTT. It translates to CASSPTPGQGSDTQYF. This rearrangement joins TRBV7-9 to TRBJ2-3; 9 positions match TRBD1. V trimming: 5 bases; J trimming: 4 bases; junction bases outside the gene matches: 10. The CDR3 covers 16 residues. CDR1 and CDR2 (germline): SEHNR, FQNEAQ (reference sequence).

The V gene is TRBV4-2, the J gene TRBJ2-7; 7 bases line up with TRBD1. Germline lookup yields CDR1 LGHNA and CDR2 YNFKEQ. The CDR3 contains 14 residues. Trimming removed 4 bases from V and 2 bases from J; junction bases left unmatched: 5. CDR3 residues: CASSPGDSPYEQYF. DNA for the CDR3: TGTGCCAGCAGCCCAGGGGACAGCCCCTACGAGCAGTACTTC.

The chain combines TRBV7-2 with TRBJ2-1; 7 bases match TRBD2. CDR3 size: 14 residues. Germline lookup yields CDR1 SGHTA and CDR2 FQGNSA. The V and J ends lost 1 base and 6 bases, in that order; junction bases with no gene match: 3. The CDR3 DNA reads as TGTGCCAGCAGCTTAGTACCGGGAGGCAATGAGCAGTTCTTC. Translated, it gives CASSLVPGGNEQFF. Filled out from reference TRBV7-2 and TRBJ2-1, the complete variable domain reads GAGVSQSPSNKVTEKGKDVELRCDPISGHTALYWYRQSLGQGLEFLIYFQGNSAPDKSGLPSDRFSAERTGGSVSTLTIQRTQQEDSAVYLCASSLVPGGNEQFFGPGTRLTVL.

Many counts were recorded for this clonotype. CDR3 residues: CASSYGERTYTGELFF. CDR3 in DNA: TGTGCCAGCAGTTACGGGGAGCGGACCTACACCGGGGAGCTGTTTTTT. This rearrangement joins TRBV6-2 or TRBV6-3 to TRBJ2-2, with D tentatively TRBD2 (5 bases). Germline CDR1 and CDR2: MNHEY and SVGEGT. Trimming pared 2 bases from V and 3 bases from J, leaving 13 bases between. The length of the CDR3 is 16 residues.

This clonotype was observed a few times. The CDR3 protein is CASSQDGTSGTYTQYF. CDR3 sequence (DNA): TGCGCCAGCAGCCAAGATGGGACTAGCGGGACATATACGCAGTATTTT. The chain joins TRBV4-1 to TRBJ2-3; the match to TRBD2 covers 13 bases. The V segment lost 0 bases and the J segment 7 bases; nucleotides outside the gene matches: 4. The CDR3 has 16 residues. The germline V gene has CDR1 MGHRA and CDR2 YSYEKL.